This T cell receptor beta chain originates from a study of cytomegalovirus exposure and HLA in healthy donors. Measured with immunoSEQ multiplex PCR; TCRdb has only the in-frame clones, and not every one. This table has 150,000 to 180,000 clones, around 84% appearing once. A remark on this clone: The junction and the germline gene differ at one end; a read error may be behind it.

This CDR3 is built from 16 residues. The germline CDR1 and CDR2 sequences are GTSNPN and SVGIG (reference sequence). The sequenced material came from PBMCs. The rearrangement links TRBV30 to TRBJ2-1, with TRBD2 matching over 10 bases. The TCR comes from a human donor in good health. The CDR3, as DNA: TGTGCCTGGAACCTAGCGGGAGTTTCTGTTTACAGTGAGCAGTTCTTC. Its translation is CAWNLAGVSVYSEQFF.